The text below deals with one T cell receptor beta chain. The sample is drawn from a study of identifying expanded T cells in peripheral blood. The assay was immunoSEQ multiplex PCR, and TCRdb's table has in-frame clones only and misses some. The sample includes fewer than 85,000 clones, just under 85% seen only once; the top ten take around a sixth. V lost 5 bases, J lost 5 bases, and 9 bases stayed unmatched. The length of the CDR3 is 16 residues. Germline values: CDR1 SGHVS, CDR2 FNYEAQ. The source material was blood. The receptor was derived from a person between 18 and 75 years old in good health. The chain combines TRBV7-6 with TRBJ2-5; 12 positions agree with TRBD1. The CDR3 nucleotides read TGTGCCAGCAGCCCGAAAGGGACAGGGGGCTTGGAGACCCAGTACTTC. This gives the protein CASSPKGTGGLETQYF.